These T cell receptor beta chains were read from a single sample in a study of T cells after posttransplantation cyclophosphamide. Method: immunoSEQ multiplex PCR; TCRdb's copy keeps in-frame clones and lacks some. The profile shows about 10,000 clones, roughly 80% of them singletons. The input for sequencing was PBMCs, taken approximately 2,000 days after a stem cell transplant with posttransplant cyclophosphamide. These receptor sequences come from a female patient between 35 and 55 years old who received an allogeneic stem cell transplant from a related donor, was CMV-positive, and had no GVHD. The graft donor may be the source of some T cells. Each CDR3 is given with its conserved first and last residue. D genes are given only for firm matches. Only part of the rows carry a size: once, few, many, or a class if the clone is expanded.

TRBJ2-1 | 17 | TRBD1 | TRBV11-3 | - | CASSPSVGQGDYNEQFF | TGTGCCAGCAGCCCATCGGTGGGACAGGGGGACTACAATGAGCAGTTCTTC
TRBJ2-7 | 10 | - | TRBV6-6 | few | CASGYIIGDF | TGTGCCAGCGGTTACATAATCGGGGACTTC
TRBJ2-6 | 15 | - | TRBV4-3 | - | CASSQSGIGANVLTF | TGCGCCAGCAGCCAGTCAGGGATCGGGGCCAACGTCCTGACTTTC
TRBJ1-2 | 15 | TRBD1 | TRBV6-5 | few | CASSYSGQGHYGYTF | TGTGCCAGCAGTTACTCAGGACAGGGCCACTATGGCTACACCTTC
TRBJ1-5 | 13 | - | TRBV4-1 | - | CASSQAAGTPQHF | TGCGCCAGCAGCCAAGCGGCAGGAACGCCCCAGCATTTT
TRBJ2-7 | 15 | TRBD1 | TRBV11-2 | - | CASSHRDRGNHEQYF | TGTGCCAGCAGCCACCGGGACAGGGGGAACCACGAGCAGTACTTC
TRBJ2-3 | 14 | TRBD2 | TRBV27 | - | CASSWGGYTDTQYF | TGTGCCAGCAGTTGGGGGGGATACACAGATACGCAGTATTTT
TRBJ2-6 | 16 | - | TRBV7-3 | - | CASSLDGGLGANVLTF | TGTGCCAGCAGCTTAGATGGGGGCCTTGGGGCCAACGTCCTGACTTTC
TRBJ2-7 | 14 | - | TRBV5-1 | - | CASSPQVHSYEQYF | TGCGCCAGCAGCCCTCAGGTTCATTCCTACGAGCAGTACTTC
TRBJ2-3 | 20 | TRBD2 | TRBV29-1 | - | CSVEGEQRGGVFDETDTQYF | TGCAGCGTTGAAGGGGAGCAGCGGGGGGGCGTTTTCGATGAGACAGATACGCAGTATTTT
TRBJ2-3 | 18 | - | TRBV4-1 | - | CASSHTLVQGLSTDTQYF | TGCGCCAGCAGCCACACATTGGTCCAGGGGCTAAGCACAGATACGCAGTATTTT
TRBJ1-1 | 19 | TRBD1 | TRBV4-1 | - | CASSHATGTGGLWNTEAFF | TGCGCCAGCAGCCACGCCACCGGGACAGGGGGCCTATGGAACACTGAAGCTTTCTTT
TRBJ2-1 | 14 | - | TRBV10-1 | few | CASSAGGAYNEQFF | TGCGCCAGCAGTGCGGGGGGCGCCTACAATGAGCAGTTCTTC
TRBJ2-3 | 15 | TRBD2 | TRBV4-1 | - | CASSHNSGATDTQYF | TGCGCCAGCAGCCACAATAGCGGGGCCACAGATACGCAGTATTTT
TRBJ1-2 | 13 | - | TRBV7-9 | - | CASSFDRSYGYTF | TGTGCCAGCAGCTTCGACAGGAGCTATGGCTACACCTTC
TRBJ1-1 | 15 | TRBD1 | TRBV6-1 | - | CASRWTGGPNTEAFF | TGTGCCAGCAGATGGACAGGGGGCCCGAACACTGAAGCTTTCTTT
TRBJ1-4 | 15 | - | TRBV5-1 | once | CASSIPGGRYEKLFF | TGCGCCAGCAGCATTCCGGGGGGTCGATATGAAAAACTGTTTTTT
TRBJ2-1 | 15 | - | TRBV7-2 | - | CASSLGPASYNEQFF | TGTGCCAGCAGCTTAGGTCCAGCGTCCTACAATGAGCAGTTCTTC
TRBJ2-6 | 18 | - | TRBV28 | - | CASTSHGRKYSGANVLTF | TGTGCCAGCACCAGCCATGGGCGTAAATACTCTGGGGCCAACGTCCTGACTTTC
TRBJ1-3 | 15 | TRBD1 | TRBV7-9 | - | CASSRDRGSGNTIYF | TGTGCCAGCAGCCGGGACAGGGGTTCTGGAAACACCATATATTTT
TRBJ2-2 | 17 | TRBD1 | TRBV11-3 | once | CASSLGDRGQNTGELFF | TGTGCCAGCAGCTTAGGAGACAGGGGCCAGAACACCGGGGAGCTGTTTTTT
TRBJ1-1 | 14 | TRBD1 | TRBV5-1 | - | CASSPLGQGTEAFF | TGCGCCAGCAGCCCCCTCGGACAGGGCACTGAAGCTTTCTTT
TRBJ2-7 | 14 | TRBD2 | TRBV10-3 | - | CAIRWDGGSYEQYF | TGTGCCATCAGATGGGACGGGGGGTCCTACGAGCAGTACTTC
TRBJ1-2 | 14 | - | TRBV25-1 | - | CASSPDPDSYGYTF | TGTGCCAGCAGCCCCGATCCGGACAGCTATGGCTACACCTTC
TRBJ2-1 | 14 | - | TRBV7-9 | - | CASSSMGLYNEQFF | TGTGCCAGCAGCTCAATGGGACTTTACAATGAGCAGTTCTTC
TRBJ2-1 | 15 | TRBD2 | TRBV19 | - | CASRTAASGGNEQFF | TGTGCCAGTAGGACAGCGGCTAGCGGGGGGAATGAGCAGTTCTTC